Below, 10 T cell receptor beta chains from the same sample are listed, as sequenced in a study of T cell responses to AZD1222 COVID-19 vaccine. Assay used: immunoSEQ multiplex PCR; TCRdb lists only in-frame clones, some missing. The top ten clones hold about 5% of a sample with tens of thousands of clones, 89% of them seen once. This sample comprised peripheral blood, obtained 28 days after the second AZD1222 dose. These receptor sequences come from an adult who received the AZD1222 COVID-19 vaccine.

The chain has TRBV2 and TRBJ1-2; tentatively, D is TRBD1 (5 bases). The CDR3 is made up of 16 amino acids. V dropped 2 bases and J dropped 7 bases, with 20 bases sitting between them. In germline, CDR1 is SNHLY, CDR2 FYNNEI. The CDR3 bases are TGTGCCAGCAGTGAAAAACCGAACTGGGACGCCTCTGGCTACACCTTC. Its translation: CASSEKPNWDASGYTF.

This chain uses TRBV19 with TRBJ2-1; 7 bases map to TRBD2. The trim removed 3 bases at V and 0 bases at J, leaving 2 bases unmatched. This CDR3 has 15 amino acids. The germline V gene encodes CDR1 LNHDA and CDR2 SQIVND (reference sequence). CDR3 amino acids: CASSMRESSYNEQFF. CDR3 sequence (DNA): TGTGCCAGTAGTATGCGGGAGAGCTCCTACAATGAGCAGTTCTTC.

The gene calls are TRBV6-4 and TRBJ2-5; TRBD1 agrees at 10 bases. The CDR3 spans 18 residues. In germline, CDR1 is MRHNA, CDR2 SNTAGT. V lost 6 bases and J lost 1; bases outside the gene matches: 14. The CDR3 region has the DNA TGTGCCAGCAGCAGAAACCTGACAGGGGGCTCCCTCCAAGAGACCCAGTACTTC. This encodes CASSRNLTGGSLQETQYF.

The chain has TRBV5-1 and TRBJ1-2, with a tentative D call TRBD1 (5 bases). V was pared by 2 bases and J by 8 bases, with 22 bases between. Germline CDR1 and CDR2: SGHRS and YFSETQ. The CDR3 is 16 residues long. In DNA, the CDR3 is TGCGCCAGCAGCTTAACTAAGAGGGACGGAACCTCGGGCTACACCTTC. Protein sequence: CASSLTKRDGTSGYTF.

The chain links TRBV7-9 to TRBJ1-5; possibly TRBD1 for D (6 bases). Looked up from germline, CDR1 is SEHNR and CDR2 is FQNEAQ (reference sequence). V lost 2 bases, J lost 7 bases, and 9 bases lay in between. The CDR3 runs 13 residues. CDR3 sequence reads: CASSLQGIQPQHF. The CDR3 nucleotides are TGTGCCAGCAGCTTACAGGGGATCCAGCCCCAGCATTTT.

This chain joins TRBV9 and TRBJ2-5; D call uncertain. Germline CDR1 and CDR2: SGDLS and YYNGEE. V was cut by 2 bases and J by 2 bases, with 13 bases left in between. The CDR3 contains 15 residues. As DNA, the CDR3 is TGTGCCAGCAGCGTGAACAGCCAAATACAAGAGACCCAGTACTTC. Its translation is CASSVNSQIQETQYF.

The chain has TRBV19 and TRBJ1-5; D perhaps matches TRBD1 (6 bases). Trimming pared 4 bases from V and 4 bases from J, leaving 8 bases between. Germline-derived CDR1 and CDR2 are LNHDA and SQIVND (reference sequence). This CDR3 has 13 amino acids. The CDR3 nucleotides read TGTGCCAGTAGTACGACAGGTAATCAGCCCCAGCATTTT. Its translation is CASSTTGNQPQHF.

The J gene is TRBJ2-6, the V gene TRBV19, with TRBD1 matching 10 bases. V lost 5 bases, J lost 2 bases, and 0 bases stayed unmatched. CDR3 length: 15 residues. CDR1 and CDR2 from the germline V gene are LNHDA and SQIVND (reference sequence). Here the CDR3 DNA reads TGTGCCAGTAGTGGACAGGGGGCTGGGGCCAACGTCCTGACTTTC. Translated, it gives CASSGQGAGANVLTF.

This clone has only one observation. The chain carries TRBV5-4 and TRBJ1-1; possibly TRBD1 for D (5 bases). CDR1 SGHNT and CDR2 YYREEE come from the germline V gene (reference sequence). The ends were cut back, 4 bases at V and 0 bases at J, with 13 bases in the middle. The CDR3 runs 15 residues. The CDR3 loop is CASSVRGPMNTEAFF. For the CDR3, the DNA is TGTGCCAGCAGCGTAAGGGGACCAATGAACACTGAAGCTTTCTTT.

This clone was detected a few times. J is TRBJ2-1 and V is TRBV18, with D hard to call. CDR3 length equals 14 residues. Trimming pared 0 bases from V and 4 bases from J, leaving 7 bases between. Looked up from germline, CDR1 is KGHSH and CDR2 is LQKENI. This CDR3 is CASSPPLVYNEQFF. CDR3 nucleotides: TGTGCCAGCTCACCACCGTTAGTTTACAATGAGCAGTTCTTC.